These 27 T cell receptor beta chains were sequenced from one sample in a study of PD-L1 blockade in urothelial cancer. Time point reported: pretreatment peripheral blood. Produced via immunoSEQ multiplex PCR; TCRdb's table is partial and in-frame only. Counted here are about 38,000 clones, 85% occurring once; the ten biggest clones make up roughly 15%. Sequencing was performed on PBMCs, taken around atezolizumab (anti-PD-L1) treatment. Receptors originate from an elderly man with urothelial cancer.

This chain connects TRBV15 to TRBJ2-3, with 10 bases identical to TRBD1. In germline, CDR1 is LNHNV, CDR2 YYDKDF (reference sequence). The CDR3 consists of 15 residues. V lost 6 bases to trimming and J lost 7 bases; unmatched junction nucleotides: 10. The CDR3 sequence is CATSGDRGILNTQYF. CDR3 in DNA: TGTGCCACCAGTGGGGACAGGGGCATACTCAATACGCAGTATTTT. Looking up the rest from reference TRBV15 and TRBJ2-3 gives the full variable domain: DAMVIQNPRYQVTQFGKPVTLSCSQTLNHNVMYWYQQKSSQAPKLLFHYYDKDFNNEADTPDNFQSRRPNTSFCFLDIRSPGLGDTAMYLCATSGDRGILNTQYFGPGTRLTVL.

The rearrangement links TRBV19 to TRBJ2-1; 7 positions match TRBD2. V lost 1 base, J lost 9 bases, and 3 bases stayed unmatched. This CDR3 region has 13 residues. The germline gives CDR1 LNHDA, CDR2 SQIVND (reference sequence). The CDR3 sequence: CASSIGGRGEQFF. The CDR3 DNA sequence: TGTGCCAGTAGTATAGGGGGGAGGGGTGAGCAGTTCTTC.

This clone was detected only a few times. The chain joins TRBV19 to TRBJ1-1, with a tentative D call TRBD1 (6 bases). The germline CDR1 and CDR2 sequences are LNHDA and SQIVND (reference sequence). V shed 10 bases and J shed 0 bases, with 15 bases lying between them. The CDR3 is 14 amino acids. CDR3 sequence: CANKAGAVNTEAFF. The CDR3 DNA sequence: TGTGCCAATAAAGCAGGGGCGGTGAACACTGAAGCTTTCTTT.

The CDR3 region is CASRPTGLYEQYF. The CDR3 nucleotides read TGTGCCAGCCGACCGACAGGACTCTACGAGCAGTACTTC. The V gene is TRBV28, the J gene TRBJ2-7; perhaps TRBD1 as D (6 bases). The CDR3 has 13 amino acids. Trimming cost V 8 bases and J 3 bases, with 14 bases left between them. Germline V gene sequence: CDR1 MDHEN, CDR2 SYDVKM.

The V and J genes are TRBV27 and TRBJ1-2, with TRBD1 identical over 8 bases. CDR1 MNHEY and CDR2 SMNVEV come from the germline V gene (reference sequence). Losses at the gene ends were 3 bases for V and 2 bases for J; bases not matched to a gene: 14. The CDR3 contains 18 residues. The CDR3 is CASSFLLPDRGQNYGYTF. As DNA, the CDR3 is TGTGCCAGCAGTTTCCTGCTCCCAGACAGGGGTCAAAACTATGGCTACACCTTC.

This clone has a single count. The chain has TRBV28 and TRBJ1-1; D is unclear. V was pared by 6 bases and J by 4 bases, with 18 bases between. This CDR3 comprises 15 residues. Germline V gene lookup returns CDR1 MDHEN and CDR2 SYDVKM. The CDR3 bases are TGTGCCAGCAGATGGAGATCGGGAGTCGGCACTGAAGCTTTCTTT. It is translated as CASRWRSGVGTEAFF.

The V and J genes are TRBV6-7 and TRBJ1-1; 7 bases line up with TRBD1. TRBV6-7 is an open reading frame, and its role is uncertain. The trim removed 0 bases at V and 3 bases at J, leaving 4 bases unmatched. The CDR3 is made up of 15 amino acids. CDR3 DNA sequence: TGTGCCAGCAGTTACTCGAAGACAGGGTACACTGAAGCTTTCTTT. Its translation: CASSYSKTGYTEAFF.

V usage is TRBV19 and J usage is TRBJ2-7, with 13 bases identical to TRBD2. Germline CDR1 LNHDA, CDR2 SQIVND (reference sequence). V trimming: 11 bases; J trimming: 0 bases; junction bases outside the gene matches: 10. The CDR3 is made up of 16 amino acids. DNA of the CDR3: TGTGCCGGTACCGGGACTAGCGGGAAGAGCTCCTACGAGCAGTACTTC. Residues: CAGTGTSGKSSYEQYF.

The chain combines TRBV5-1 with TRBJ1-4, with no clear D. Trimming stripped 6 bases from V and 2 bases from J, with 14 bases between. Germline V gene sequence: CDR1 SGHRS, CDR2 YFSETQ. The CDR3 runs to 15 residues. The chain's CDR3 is CASMGGGSTNEKLFF. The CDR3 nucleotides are TGCGCCAGCATGGGAGGTGGAAGTACTAATGAAAAACTGTTTTTT.

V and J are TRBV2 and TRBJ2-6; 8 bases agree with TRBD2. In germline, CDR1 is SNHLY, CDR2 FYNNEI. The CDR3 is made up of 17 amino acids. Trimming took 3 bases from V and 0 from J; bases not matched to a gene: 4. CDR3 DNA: TGTGCCAGCAGTGACGAACTAGCGGCCTCTGGGGCCAACGTCCTGACTTTC. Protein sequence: CASSDELAASGANVLTF.

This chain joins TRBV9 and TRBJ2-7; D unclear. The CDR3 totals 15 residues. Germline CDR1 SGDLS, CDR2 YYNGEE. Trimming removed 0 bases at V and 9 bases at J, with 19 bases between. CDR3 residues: CASSVAPRQADMQYF. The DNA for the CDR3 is TGTGCCAGCAGCGTAGCGCCTCGGCAGGCTGATATGCAGTACTTC. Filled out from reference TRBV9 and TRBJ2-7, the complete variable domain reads DSGVTQTPKHLITATGQRVTLRCSPRSGDLSVYWYQQSLDQGLQFLIQYYNGEERAKGNILERFSAQQFPDLHSELNLSSLELGDSALYFCASSVAPRQADMQYFGPGTRLTVT.

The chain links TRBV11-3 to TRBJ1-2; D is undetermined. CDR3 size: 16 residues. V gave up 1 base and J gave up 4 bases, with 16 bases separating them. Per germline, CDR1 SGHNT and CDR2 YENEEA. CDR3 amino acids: CASSLGGRGLTYGYTF. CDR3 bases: TGTGCCAGCAGCTTAGGGGGTCGTGGACTGACCTATGGCTACACCTTC.

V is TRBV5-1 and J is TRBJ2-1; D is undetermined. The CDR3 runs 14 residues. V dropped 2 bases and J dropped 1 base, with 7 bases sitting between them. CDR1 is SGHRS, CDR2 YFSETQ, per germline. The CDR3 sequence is CASSFADSYNEQFF. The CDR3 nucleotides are TGCGCCAGCAGCTTTGCGGATTCCTACAATGAGCAGTTCTTC.

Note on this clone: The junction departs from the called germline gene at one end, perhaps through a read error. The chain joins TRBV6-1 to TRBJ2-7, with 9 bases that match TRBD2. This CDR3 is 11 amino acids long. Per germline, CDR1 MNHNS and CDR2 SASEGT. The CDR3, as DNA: TGTGCCAGCGACGGGCTAGCGGGACGGGACTTC. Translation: CASDGLAGRDF.

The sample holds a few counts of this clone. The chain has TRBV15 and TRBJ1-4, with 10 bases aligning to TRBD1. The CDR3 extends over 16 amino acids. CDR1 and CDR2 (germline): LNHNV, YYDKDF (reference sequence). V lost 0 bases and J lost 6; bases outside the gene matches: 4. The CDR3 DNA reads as TGTGCCACCAGCAGAGATCCGGGGACAGGGGATGAAAAACTGTTTTTT. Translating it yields CATSRDPGTGDEKLFF.

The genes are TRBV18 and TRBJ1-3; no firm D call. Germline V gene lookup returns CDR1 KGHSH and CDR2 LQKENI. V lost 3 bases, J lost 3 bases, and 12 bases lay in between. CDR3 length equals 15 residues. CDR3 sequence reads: CASSPEGAYGNTIYF. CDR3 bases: TGTGCCAGCTCACCGGAGGGTGCATATGGAAACACCATATATTTT.

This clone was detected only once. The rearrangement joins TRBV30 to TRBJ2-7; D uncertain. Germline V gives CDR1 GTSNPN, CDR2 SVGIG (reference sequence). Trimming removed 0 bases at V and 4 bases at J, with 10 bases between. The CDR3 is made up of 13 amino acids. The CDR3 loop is CAWSVQLWYEQYF. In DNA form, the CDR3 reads TGTGCCTGGAGTGTACAGTTATGGTACGAGCAGTACTTC.

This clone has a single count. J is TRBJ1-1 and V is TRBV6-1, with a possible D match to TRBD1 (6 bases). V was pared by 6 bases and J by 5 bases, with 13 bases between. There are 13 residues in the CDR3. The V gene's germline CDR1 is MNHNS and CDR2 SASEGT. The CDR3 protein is CASRQGLGTEAFF. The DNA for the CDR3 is TGTGCCAGCAGGCAGGGGTTAGGGACTGAAGCTTTCTTT.

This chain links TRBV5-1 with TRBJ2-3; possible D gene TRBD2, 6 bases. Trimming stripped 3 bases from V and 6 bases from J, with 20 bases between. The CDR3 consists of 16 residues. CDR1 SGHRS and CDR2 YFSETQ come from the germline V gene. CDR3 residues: CASSSGTRTIGDTQYF. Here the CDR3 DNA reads TGCGCCAGCAGCTCCGGGACTCGGACCATCGGGGATACGCAGTATTTT. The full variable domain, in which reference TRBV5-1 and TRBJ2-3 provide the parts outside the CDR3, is KAGVTQTPRYLIKTRGQQVTLSCSPISGHRSVSWYQQTPGQGLQFLFEYFSETQRNKGNFPGRFSGRQFSNSRSEMNVSTLELGDSALYLCASSSGTRTIGDTQYFGPGTRLTVL.

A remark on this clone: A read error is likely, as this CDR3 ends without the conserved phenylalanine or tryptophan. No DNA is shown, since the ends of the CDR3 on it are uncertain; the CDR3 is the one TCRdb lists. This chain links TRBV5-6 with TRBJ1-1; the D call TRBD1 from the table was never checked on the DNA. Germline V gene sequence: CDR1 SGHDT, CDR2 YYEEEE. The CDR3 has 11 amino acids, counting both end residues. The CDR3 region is CASSFGQNNLV.

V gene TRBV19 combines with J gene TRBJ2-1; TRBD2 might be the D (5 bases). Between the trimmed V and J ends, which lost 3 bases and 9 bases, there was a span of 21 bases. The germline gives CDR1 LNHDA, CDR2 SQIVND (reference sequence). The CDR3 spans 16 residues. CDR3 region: CASSIPIGRENAEQFF. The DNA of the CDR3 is TGTGCCAGTAGTATCCCCATTGGTAGGGAGAACGCTGAGCAGTTCTTC.

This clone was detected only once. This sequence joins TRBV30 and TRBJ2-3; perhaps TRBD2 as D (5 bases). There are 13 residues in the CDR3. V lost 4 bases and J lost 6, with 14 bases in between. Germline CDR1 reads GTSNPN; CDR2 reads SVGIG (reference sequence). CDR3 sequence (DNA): TGTGCCTGGACCGGGATTTCGAGGGATACGCAGTATTTT. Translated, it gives CAWTGISRDTQYF.

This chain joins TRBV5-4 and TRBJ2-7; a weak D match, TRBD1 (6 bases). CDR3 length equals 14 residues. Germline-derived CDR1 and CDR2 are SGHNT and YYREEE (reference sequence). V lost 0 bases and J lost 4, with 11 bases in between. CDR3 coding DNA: TGTGCCAGCAGCTTGGACCTACAGGGTTACGAGCAGTACTTC. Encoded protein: CASSLDLQGYEQYF.

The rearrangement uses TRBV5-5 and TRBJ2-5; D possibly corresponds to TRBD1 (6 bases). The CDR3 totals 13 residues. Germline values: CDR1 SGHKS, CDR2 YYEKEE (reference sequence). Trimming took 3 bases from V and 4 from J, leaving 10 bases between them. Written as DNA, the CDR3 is TGTGCCAGCAGCTCAACAGGGAGAGAGACCCAGTACTTC. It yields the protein CASSSTGRETQYF. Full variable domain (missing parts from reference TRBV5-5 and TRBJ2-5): DAGVTQSPTHLIKTRGQQVTLRCSPISGHKSVSWYQQVLGQGPQFIFQYYEKEERGRGNFPDRFSARQFPNYSSELNVNALLLGDSALYLCASSSTGRETQYFGPGTRLLVL.

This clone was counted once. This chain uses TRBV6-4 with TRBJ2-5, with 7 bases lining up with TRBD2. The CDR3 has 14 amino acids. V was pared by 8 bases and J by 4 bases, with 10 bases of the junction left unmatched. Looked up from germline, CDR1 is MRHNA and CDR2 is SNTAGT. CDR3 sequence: CASPSGGSTETQYF. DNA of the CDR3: TGTGCCAGCCCTTCGGGCGGGAGTACAGAGACCCAGTACTTC.

The CDR3 reads CASSFWDRGSFF. The CDR3 DNA sequence: TGTGCCAGCAGTTTCTGGGACAGGGGTTCGTTCTTC. J is TRBJ2-1 and V is TRBV28, with 10 bases aligning to TRBD1. V dropped 3 bases and J dropped 15; count of bases not matched to a gene: 5. Per the germline V gene, CDR1 is MDHEN and CDR2 is SYDVKM. The CDR3 contains 12 residues.

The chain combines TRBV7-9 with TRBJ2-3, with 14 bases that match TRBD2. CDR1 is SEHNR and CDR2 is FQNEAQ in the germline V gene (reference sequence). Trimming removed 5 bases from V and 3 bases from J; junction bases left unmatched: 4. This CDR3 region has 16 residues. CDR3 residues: CASSRLAGGLTDTQYF. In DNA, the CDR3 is TGTGCCAGCAGCCGACTAGCGGGAGGGTTGACAGATACGCAGTATTTT.